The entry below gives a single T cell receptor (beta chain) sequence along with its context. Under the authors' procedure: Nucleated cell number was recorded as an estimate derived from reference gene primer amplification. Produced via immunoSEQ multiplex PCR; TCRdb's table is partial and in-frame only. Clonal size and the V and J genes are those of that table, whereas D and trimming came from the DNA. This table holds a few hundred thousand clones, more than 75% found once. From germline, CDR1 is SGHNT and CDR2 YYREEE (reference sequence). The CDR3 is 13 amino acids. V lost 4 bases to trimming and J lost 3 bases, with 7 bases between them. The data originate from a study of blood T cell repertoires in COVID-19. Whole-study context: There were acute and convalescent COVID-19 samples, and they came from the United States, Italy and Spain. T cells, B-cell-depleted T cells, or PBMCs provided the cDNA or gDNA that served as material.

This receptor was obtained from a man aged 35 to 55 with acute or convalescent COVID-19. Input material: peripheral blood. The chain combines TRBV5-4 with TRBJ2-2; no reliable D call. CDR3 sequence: CASSRVDTGELFF. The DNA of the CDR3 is TGTGCCAGCAGCCGCGTCGACACCGGGGAGCTGTTTTTT.